This entry lists 7 T cell receptor beta chains sequenced from one sample in a study of cytomegalovirus exposure and HLA in healthy donors. The PCR used 60 Vbeta and 13 Jbeta primers. Repertoires were generated with immunoSEQ multiplex PCR, while TCRdb's copy carries only in-frame clones and drops some. The sample lists around 65,000 clones; 62% were seen once. The specimen sequenced was PBMCs. The receptor source for this set is a man aged 30 to 39 in good health and CMV-seronegative.

The chain uses TRBV18 and TRBJ2-7; no clear D. The CDR3 is 15 amino acids. The V gene lost 6 bases and the J gene lost 0 bases, with 15 bases spanning the gap. CDR1 is KGHSH and CDR2 is LQKENI in the germline V gene. Written as DNA, the CDR3 is TGTGCCAGCTCGCCAGGCGGCGGTAGCTCCTACGAGCAGTACTTC. Translated, it gives CASSPGGGSSYEQYF.

The CDR3 DNA is TGTGCCAGCAGTGAGCTTCGAGTTCGGGAGACCCAGTACTTC. This sequence encodes CASSELRVRETQYF. The chain recombines TRBV2 with TRBJ2-5; no clear D gene. Germline V gene data show CDR1 as SNHLY and CDR2 as FYNNEI. This CDR3 has 14 amino acids. V lost 3 bases and J 5 bases, leaving 13 bases between the germline ends.

The chain joins TRBV2 to TRBJ1-2, with D possibly TRBD1 on 5 matching bases. The CDR3 spans 15 residues. The V end lost 3 bases, the J end lost 7 bases, and 18 bases lay between the germline ends. From germline, CDR1 is SNHLY and CDR2 FYNNEI. DNA for the CDR3: TGTGCCAGCAGTGATGTTGCAGGGAATCGTCGTGGCTACACCTTC. Encoded protein: CASSDVAGNRRGYTF.

The rearrangement links TRBV4-1 to TRBJ2-2, with 14 bases matching TRBD2. The germline gives CDR1 MGHRA, CDR2 YSYEKL. The length of the CDR3 is 18 residues. After removal of 4 bases from V and 4 bases from J, the junction contained 8 bases not matched to a gene. CDR3: CASSRDGLAGGTTGELFF. In DNA form, the CDR3 reads TGCGCCAGCAGCCGTGACGGACTAGCGGGGGGCACCACCGGGGAGCTGTTTTTT.

This clone was counted a few times. The chain links TRBV18 to TRBJ2-4; perhaps TRBD2 as D (7 bases). Germline CDR1 KGHSH, CDR2 LQKENI. V dropped 5 bases and J dropped 7 bases, with 12 bases sitting between them. CDR3 length: 13 amino acids. This CDR3 is CASSGGALNIQYF. CDR3 coding DNA: TGTGCCAGCTCAGGGGGGGCTCTTAACATTCAGTACTTC.

The V call is TRBV27, the J call TRBJ2-1, with a weak D call TRBD2 (5 bases). This CDR3 has 14 amino acids. Trimming pared 2 bases from V and 2 bases from J, leaving 7 bases between. Germline CDR1 is MNHEY and CDR2 is SMNVEV (reference sequence). CDR3 loop: CASSLEGTYNEQFF. The DNA of the CDR3 is TGTGCCAGCAGTTTAGAGGGAACCTACAATGAGCAGTTCTTC.

The gene calls are TRBV7-2 and TRBJ2-5; perhaps TRBD2 as D (6 bases). The CDR3 has 16 residues. Trimming stripped 5 bases from V and 5 bases from J, with 21 bases between. The V gene's germline CDR1 is SGHTA and CDR2 FQGNSA. The CDR3 DNA follows: TGTGCCAGCAGCCGACTACCGGGACTCCCCGGGGAGACCCAGTACTTC. As protein: CASSRLPGLPGETQYF. The full variable domain, completed using reference TRBV7-2 and TRBJ2-5, is GAGVSQSPSNKVTEKGKDVELRCDPISGHTALYWYRQSLGQGLEFLIYFQGNSAPDKSGLPSDRFSAERTGGSVSTLTIQRTQQEDSAVYLCASSRLPGLPGETQYFGPGTRLLVL.